This TCR beta chain was recorded in a study of blood T cell repertoires in COVID-19. In the study's own analysis: Estimation of nucleated cell counts was performed using reference gene primer amplification. The data were produced by immunoSEQ multiplex PCR, yet TCRdb's version contains in-frame clones alone and is incomplete. Clonal size and the V and J genes are those of that table, whereas D and trimming came from the DNA. The table lists some 170,000 clones, around 80% of them singletons. The CDR3 consists of 12 residues. From germline, CDR1 is SGHVS and CDR2 FNYEAQ. V was pared by 5 bases and J by 5 bases, with 9 bases between.

The V and J genes are TRBV7-6 and TRBJ2-5, with D tentatively TRBD2 (5 bases). Material for sequencing was peripheral blood. The origin of this receptor is a woman older than 75 with acute or convalescent COVID-19. The CDR3 spells CASSGSGETQYF. The CDR3 DNA reads as TGTGCCAGCAGCGGCTCGGGGGAGACCCAGTACTTC.